The subject of this entry is one T cell receptor beta chain. Its antigen is still unknown. The sample holds no much larger clone one base away, and base qualities are not on file. This entry is derived from a study of blood T cell repertoires in COVID-19 (dated by TCRdb to 2020 to 2022). With respect to the entire study: Collaborator samples came from the United States, Italy and Spain and covered acute and convalescent phases of COVID-19. The prospective study material was composed of cDNA or gDNA derived from T cells, B-cell-depleted T cells, or PBMCs. Deeply sampled blood TCRbeta repertoires from subjects exposed to, actively infected with, or recovered from COVID-19 were included in the dataset. The repertoires were made available in a free public database intended to serve as a resource for research on the immune response to SARS-CoV-2. Samples came from the ongoing ImmuneRACE study (first 160 participants) plus 1,254 subjects from 6 global collaborators. Nearly every sample came with metadata listing a de-identified subject ID, COVID-19 status, age in years and sex. Where HLA class I and class II types were available, the types were taken from metadata supplied by the sample provider, not from assay-based typing.

The junction shows trimming of 4 bases on V and 9 bases on J, plus 10 bases between the germline ends. Counted from cysteine to phenylalanine, this CDR3 has 11 amino acids. This entry keeps only the CDR3 DNA: 33 bases, framed from base 1. The germline V gene provides CDR1 SNHLY and CDR2 FYNNEI. Each collaborating institution followed its own protocols to collect whole blood in K2EDTA tubes. Collaborator samples were shipped for TCRbeta analysis as frozen whole blood, isolated PBMCs, or DNA extracted from either sample type. TCRbeta CDR3 regions were amplified from genomic DNA by means of the immunoSEQ Assay, a bias-controlled multiplex PCR. On the study's bioinformatics: Nucleated cell counts per sample were estimated from amplification of reference gene primers within the assay. Sequence reads were collapsed and filtered to measure the absolute abundance of every unique TCRbeta CDR3 rearrangement. Productive Simpson clonality was computed per sample as the square root of Simpson's diversity index over productive rearrangements. TCRdb obtained this table from immuneACCESS and retained in-frame rearrangements with V and J assigned. These tables miss some clones; where compared with another copy, unresolved V genes account for less than half of the shortfall, and the remainder is unexplained. D and trimming were read from the DNA, whereas the V and J calls and clone size are those reported in that table. The sample table records tens of thousands of clones; 75% to 90% of these occur just once. The top ten clonotypes cover approximately 5.4% of the sample.

What the study reported, not specific to this receptor: Clinical and demographic metadata were provided uncurated, with the amount varying by source and participant.

The sample taken for sequencing was peripheral blood. The rearranged chain carries TRBV2 and TRBJ2-7; D gene: possibly TRBD2, on 5 matching bases. This sequence was found in a man between 60 and 70 years old with active COVID-19. Here the CDR3 is given as CASSGTSWQYF. Here is the DNA: TGTGCCAGCAGTGGAACTAGTTGGCAGTACTTC.